A single sample is the source of the 29 T cell receptor beta chains below, sequenced in a study of blood T cell repertoires in COVID-19. Using immunoSEQ multiplex PCR, the repertoire was profiled, and TCRdb retains in-frame clones only, with some absent. The sample records about 140,000 clones, 65% to 90% being singletons. Sequences were obtained from peripheral blood. The receptors were gathered from a man in his fifties with acute or convalescent COVID-19.

The chain employs TRBV14 and TRBJ1-1; TRBD1 is a possible D gene (5 bases). Germline CDR1 and CDR2: SGHDN and FVKESK. Trimming removed 0 bases from V and 4 bases from J, with 24 bases in between. CDR3 length: 19 amino acids. The CDR3 here is CASSQDPGGAIIRGTEAFF. The CDR3 bases are TGTGCCAGCAGCCAAGATCCGGGCGGGGCGATTATAAGGGGCACTGAAGCTTTCTTT.

The chain links TRBV6-5 to TRBJ2-1; 9 bases match TRBD2. Trimming removed 8 bases from V and 9 bases from J; junction bases left unmatched: 14. The germline CDR1 and CDR2 sequences are MNHEY and SVGAGI. The CDR3 has 15 residues. For the CDR3, the DNA is TGTGCCAGCGGATTAGCGGGAGTCCCTCTGGGTGAGCAGTTCTTC. Its protein product is CASGLAGVPLGEQFF.

Notes on this clone: Other DNA sequences in the same sample also yield this CDR3. The chain has TRBV6-5 and TRBJ2-7; D is possibly TRBD1 (6 bases). Deletions cut 0 bases from V and 4 bases from J, with 7 bases between. The CDR3 length is 13 residues. Germline V lookup: CDR1 MNHEY, CDR2 SVGAGI. CDR3 region: CASSYSTGYEQYF. The CDR3 DNA reads as TGTGCCAGCAGTTACTCTACAGGGTACGAGCAGTACTTC.

This sequence joins TRBV2 and TRBJ2-1, with TRBD2 identical over 12 bases. This CDR3 region has 14 residues. Germline V lookup: CDR1 SNHLY, CDR2 FYNNEI. Trimming cost V 8 bases and J 8 bases; bases outside gene matches: 7. The CDR3 here is CASQMTSGSYEQFF. As DNA, the CDR3 is TGTGCCAGCCAGATGACTAGCGGGAGCTATGAGCAGTTCTTC.

CDR3 nucleotides: TGCGCCAGCAGCTTGGCCACTATCGATGAGCAGTTCTTC. Residues: CASSLATIDEQFF. The chain is built from TRBV5-1 and TRBJ2-1; no clear D. V was cut by 0 bases and J by 8 bases, with 9 bases left in between. The CDR3 contains 13 residues. The V gene's germline CDR1 is SGHRS and CDR2 YFSETQ.

The chain has TRBV27 and TRBJ2-7; D possibly corresponds to TRBD2 (5 bases). V was shortened by 6 bases and J by 0 bases, with 6 bases between the two germline ends. In germline, CDR1 is MNHEY, CDR2 SMNVEV (reference sequence). The CDR3 length is 12 residues. DNA of the CDR3: TGTGCCAGCAGGGGGAGCTCCTACGAGCAGTACTTC. This gives the protein CASRGSSYEQYF.

The V call is TRBV13, the J call TRBJ1-3, with unresolved D. The CDR3 consists of 16 residues. V dropped 4 bases and J dropped 4 bases, with 17 bases sitting between them. Germline lookup yields CDR1 PRHDT and CDR2 FYEKMQ (reference sequence). The CDR3 bases are TGTGCCAGCAGCTCTAGAGACCTGGAGCTGGGAAACACCATATATTTT. It codes for CASSSRDLELGNTIYF.

The rearrangement joins TRBV19 to TRBJ2-7, with a possible D match to TRBD1 (6 bases). Trimming left V 6 bases short and J 0 bases short, with 15 bases between. The V gene's germline CDR1 is LNHDA and CDR2 SQIVND (reference sequence). This CDR3 region has 15 residues. CDR3 residues: CASRPHRDRSYEQYF. CDR3 nucleotide sequence: TGTGCCAGTAGGCCCCACAGGGATCGCTCCTACGAGCAGTACTTC.

The sample holds one count of this clone. The chain links TRBV9 to TRBJ2-2; no firm D call. CDR1 SGDLS and CDR2 YYNGEE come from the germline V gene. V lost 3 bases, J lost 1 base, and 13 bases lay in between. The CDR3 has 16 amino acids. CDR3 residues: CASSGRERLNTGELFF. DNA for the CDR3: TGTGCCAGCAGCGGCCGAGAGAGATTGAACACCGGGGAGCTGTTTTTT.

The chain employs TRBV5-1 and TRBJ2-7, with TRBD1 matching over 9 bases. Germline V gene data show CDR1 as SGHRS and CDR2 as YFSETQ. The CDR3 is made up of 14 amino acids. Trimming removed 3 bases from V and 3 bases from J; junction bases left unmatched: 4. The CDR3 DNA reads as TGCGCCAGCAGCTCCGGGACAGGGAACTACGAGCAGTACTTC. Translation: CASSSGTGNYEQYF.

Points on this clone: One end of the junction fails to match germline, which may point to a read error. The chain has TRBV7-7 and TRBJ1-1; D unresolved. Germline V gives CDR1 SSHAT, CDR2 FNYEAQ (reference sequence). The CDR3 has 13 residues. CDR3 nucleotides: TGTGCTAGCAGCTTAGCGGTAGATACTGAAGCTTTCTTT. It yields the protein CASSLAVDTEAFF.

This rearrangement joins TRBV11-2 to TRBJ2-7, with a tentative D call TRBD1 (5 bases). Trimming cost V 5 bases and J 10 bases, with 15 bases left between them. This CDR3 comprises 12 residues. Germline V CDR1 and CDR2: SGHAT, FQNNGV. The CDR3 protein is CASSLWGEDQYF. In nucleotides, the CDR3 is TGTGCCAGCAGCCTCTGGGGCGAGGATCAGTACTTC. Complete variable domain (other parts from reference TRBV11-2 and TRBJ2-7): EAGVAQSPRYKIIEKRQSVAFWCNPISGHATLYWYQQILGQGPKLLIQFQNNGVVDDSQLPKDRFSAERLKGVDSTLKIQPAKLEDSAVYLCASSLWGEDQYFGPGTRLTVT.

This clone was detected a few times. The rearrangement uses TRBV3-1 (or the pseudogene TRBV3-2) and TRBJ2-1; 13 bases agree with TRBD2. V was clipped by 5 bases and J by 5 bases; unmatched bases: 12. Germline loops: CDR1 LGHDT, CDR2 YNNKEL (reference sequence). CDR3 length: 18 amino acids. CDR3 DNA sequence: TGTGCCAGCAGCAACCAACGCACTAGCGGGAGGGCCCACAATGAGCAGTTCTTC. Its protein is CASSNQRTSGRAHNEQFF.

This chain joins TRBV5-6 and TRBJ2-4; D possibly corresponds to TRBD2 (7 bases). V shed 3 bases and J shed 8 bases, with 18 bases lying between them. CDR3 size: 15 residues. From germline, CDR1 is SGHDT and CDR2 YYEEEE. The CDR3 DNA reads as TGTGCCAGCAGCTCGGGGGCGGGAGTTGTGGACATTCAGTACTTC. It encodes CASSSGAGVVDIQYF.

This chain connects TRBV15 to TRBJ2-1; TRBD2 agrees at 8 bases. The trim removed 3 bases at V and 6 bases at J, leaving 1 base unmatched. The germline gives CDR1 LNHNV, CDR2 YYDKDF (reference sequence). The CDR3 is 13 amino acids. The CDR3 here is CATSSGGANEQFF. The CDR3 DNA reads as TGTGCCACCAGCAGCGGGGGGGCCAATGAGCAGTTCTTC. Full variable domain (outside the CDR3, taken from reference TRBV15 and TRBJ2-1): DAMVIQNPRYQVTQFGKPVTLSCSQTLNHNVMYWYQQKSSQAPKLLFHYYDKDFNNEADTPDNFQSRRPNTSFCFLDIRSPGLGDTAMYLCATSSGGANEQFFGPGTRLTVL.

V gene TRBV6-1 combines with J gene TRBJ1-2; D is ambiguous. The germline gives CDR1 MNHNS, CDR2 SASEGT. The CDR3 is 16 amino acids. Trimming took 0 bases from V and 6 from J, leaving 17 bases between them. The CDR3 region has the DNA TGTGCCAGCAGTGAAGCGCTGGACCCCCGGAGGGATGGCTACACCTTC. This codes for CASSEALDPRRDGYTF.

In nucleotides, the CDR3 is TGTGCCAGCAGTGGGATACAACAGGGTAGGGATGAAAAACTGTTTTTT. Protein: CASSGIQQGRDEKLFF. The chain links TRBV6-4 to TRBJ1-4, with D possibly TRBD1 on 6 matching bases. Germline-derived CDR1 and CDR2 are MRHNA and SNTAGT. The CDR3 has 16 residues. V shed 4 bases and J shed 6 bases, with 18 bases lying between them.

The chain links TRBV6-1 to TRBJ1-1, with 8 nucleotides matching TRBD1. Germline V lookup: CDR1 MNHNS, CDR2 SASEGT. V lost 5 bases, J lost 4 bases, and 6 bases stayed unmatched. The CDR3 spans 14 residues. This CDR3 is CASSFQGAVTEAFF. CDR3 nucleotide sequence: TGTGCCAGCAGTTTTCAGGGGGCGGTCACTGAAGCTTTCTTT.

The chain combines TRBV11-3 with TRBJ2-1, with D possibly matching TRBD2 (5 bases). The V and J ends lost 5 bases and 3 bases respectively, with 14 bases between them. The CDR3 contains 15 residues. Germline V CDR1 and CDR2: SGHNT, YENEEA. The CDR3 reads CASSQESAGYNEQFF. Here the CDR3 DNA reads TGTGCCAGCAGCCAGGAGAGCGCGGGCTACAATGAGCAGTTCTTC.

About this clone itself: An end of the junction does not agree with germline; a read error may underlie this. The rearrangement links TRBV20-1 to TRBJ1-2, with D tentatively TRBD1 (6 bases). In germline, CDR1 is DFQATT, CDR2 SNEGSKA (reference sequence). CDR3 length: 11 amino acids. The CDR3 loop reads CSARGERTENF. The CDR3 bases are TGCAGTGCTAGAGGAGAAAGGACAGAAAACTTC.

The V gene is TRBV25-1, the J gene TRBJ1-1; TRBD1 matches 7 bases. This CDR3 has 15 amino acids. Germline V gene sequence: CDR1 MGHDK, CDR2 SYGVNS. Trimming at V came to 5 bases and at J to 2 bases, leaving 8 bases not matched to a gene. The CDR3 DNA is TGTGCCAGCAGTCCGTGGGGACAGACAAACACTGAAGCTTTCTTT. Encoded protein: CASSPWGQTNTEAFF. Variable domain in full (rest from reference TRBV25-1 and TRBJ1-1): EADIYQTPRYLVIGTGKKITLECSQTMGHDKMYWYQQDPGMELHLIHYSYGVNSTEKGDLSSESTVSRIRTEHFPLTLESARPSHTSQYLCASSPWGQTNTEAFFGQGTRLTVV.

This clone came up once. The rearrangement joins TRBV5-1 to TRBJ2-7, with D possibly matching TRBD1 (5 bases). Between the trimmed V and J ends, which lost 0 bases and 0 bases, there was a span of 19 bases. The CDR3 consists of 18 residues. Germline V gene data show CDR1 as SGHRS and CDR2 as YFSETQ. DNA for the CDR3: TGCGCCAGCAGCTTGGAATTGGTTTCCAGGGTCGGCTCCTACGAGCAGTACTTC. This translates into CASSLELVSRVGSYEQYF.

J is TRBJ1-1 and V is TRBV19, with TRBD1 identical over 7 bases. The CDR3 loop spans 15 amino acids. Germline V CDR1 and CDR2: LNHDA, SQIVND (reference sequence). Germline trimming cut 7 bases from V and 0 bases from J; bases unmatched to any gene: 8. The CDR3 protein is CASKQRTGMNTEAFF. Here the CDR3 DNA reads TGTGCCAGTAAACAAAGGACAGGTATGAACACTGAAGCTTTCTTT.

V usage is TRBV5-6 and J usage is TRBJ2-3; D remains ambiguous. The ends were cut back, 0 bases at V and 3 bases at J, with 5 bases in the middle. CDR1 SGHDT and CDR2 YYEEEE come from the germline V gene. This CDR3 contains 13 residues. This CDR3 reads CASSLGPTDTQYF. The CDR3 nucleotides read TGTGCCAGCAGCTTGGGGCCTACAGATACGCAGTATTTT.

The chain combines TRBV18 with TRBJ1-1, with 7 nucleotides matching TRBD1. V lost 3 bases to trimming and J lost 8 bases; unmatched junction nucleotides: 6. Germline CDR1 KGHSH, CDR2 LQKENI. This CDR3 has 13 residues. CDR3 protein: CASSPGRGAEAFF. The CDR3 DNA is TGTGCCAGCTCACCGGGCAGGGGGGCCGAAGCTTTCTTT.

This sequence joins TRBV4-2 and TRBJ1-1; 9 bases match TRBD1. Germline V gives CDR1 LGHNA, CDR2 YNFKEQ. The CDR3 spans 15 residues. V lost 0 bases and J lost 10; bases outside the gene matches: 9. CDR3 sequence reads: CASSQDMGQGKVAFF. CDR3 nucleotide sequence: TGTGCCAGCAGCCAAGATATGGGACAGGGTAAAGTAGCTTTCTTT.

The chain is built from TRBV5-4 and TRBJ1-2; D is ambiguous. The germline V and J ends were trimmed by 0 bases and 4 bases, with 10 bases remaining between them. The CDR3 runs to 14 residues. Germline CDR1 is SGHNT and CDR2 is YYREEE (reference sequence). This CDR3 is CASSLVEGIYGYTF. As DNA, the CDR3 is TGTGCCAGCAGCTTGGTGGAGGGAATCTATGGCTACACCTTC. Based on the CDR3 plus reference TRBV5-4 and TRBJ1-2, the full variable domain is ETGVTQSPTHLIKTRGQQVTLRCSSQSGHNTVSWYQQALGQGPQFIFQYYREEENGRGNFPPRFSGLQFPNYSSELNVNALELDDSALYLCASSLVEGIYGYTFGSGTRLTVV.

The rearrangement links TRBV9 to TRBJ2-7; 10 bases align to TRBD2. With 0 bases clipped from V and 4 bases from J, the junction kept 7 bases outside the gene matches. CDR3 length: 16 amino acids. In germline, CDR1 is SGDLS, CDR2 YYNGEE. The CDR3 protein is CASSVAASGRTYEQYF. In DNA form, the CDR3 reads TGTGCCAGCAGCGTAGCTGCTAGCGGGAGAACGTACGAGCAGTACTTC.

The chain recombines TRBV5-1 with TRBJ2-3; 7 bases align to TRBD1. From germline, CDR1 is SGHRS and CDR2 YFSETQ. Trimming took 0 bases from V and 6 from J; bases not matched to a gene: 1. The CDR3 is 13 residues long. The CDR3, as DNA: TGCGCCAGCAGCTTGGTCAGGGGGGATACGCAGTATTTT. Residues: CASSLVRGDTQYF.